The rows below give T cell receptor beta chains drawn from one sample of a study of T cells in tuberculosis. Profiling relied on immunoSEQ multiplex PCR, and the TCRdb table lists in-frame clones only, not all of them. The sample includes 50,000 or so clones, around 90% of them seen just once. The sample taken for sequencing was CD1b-GMM tetramer-negative cells sorted from PBMCs. Receptor source: an adult woman with latent tuberculosis. The CDR3 runs from the conserved cysteine through the conserved F or W. Fields, in order: J gene, D gene, V gene, clone size, CDR3 protein, CDR3 DNA. D genes are given only for firm matches. The size entry is marked missing in some rows and otherwise reads once, few, many or a size class.

J: TRBJ2-7; D: NA; V: TRBV28; size: NA; CDR3: CASRGVTYEQYF; DNA: TGTGCCAGCCGGGGAGTGACCTACGAGCAGTACTTC
J: TRBJ2-7; D: TRBD2; V: TRBV28; size: NA; CDR3: CASSFGTERDYEQYF; DNA: TGTGCCAGCAGTTTTGGAACGGAGCGGGACTACGAGCAGTACTTC
J: TRBJ1-3; D: NA; V: TRBV7-8; size: NA; CDR3: CASSSPLRAAGNTIYF; DNA: TGTGCCAGCAGCTCTCCCCTGCGGGCCGCTGGAAACACCATATATTTT
J: TRBJ2-1; D: TRBD2; V: TRBV4-2; size: NA; CDR3: CASSQVSTSGRNEQFF; DNA: TGTGCCAGCAGCCAAGTATCCACTAGCGGGAGGAATGAGCAGTTCTTC
J: TRBJ1-4; D: NA; V: TRBV7-9; size: once; CDR3: CASSLRGGLATNEKLFF; DNA: TGTGCCAGCAGCTTACGCGGGGGCTTAGCAACTAATGAAAAACTGTTTTTT
J: TRBJ2-5; D: NA; V: TRBV7-9; size: NA; CDR3: CASSLTGDETQYF; DNA: TGTGCCAGCAGCTTAACCGGGGATGAGACCCAGTACTTC
J: TRBJ2-3; D: NA; V: TRBV7-9; size: NA; CDR3: CASSHSTGSTDTQYF; DNA: TGTGCCAGCAGCCACTCCACAGGCTCCACAGATACGCAGTATTTT
J: TRBJ1-3; D: NA; V: TRBV19; size: NA; CDR3: CASSIQGPKAGNTIYF; DNA: TGTGCCAGTAGTATACAGGGTCCCAAAGCTGGAAACACCATATATTTT
J: TRBJ1-2; D: NA; V: TRBV6-5; size: NA; CDR3: CASSYGQPYGYTF; DNA: TGTGCCAGCAGTTATGGACAGCCCTATGGCTACACCTTC
J: TRBJ2-5; D: TRBD2; V: TRBV29-1; size: NA; CDR3: CSVEESGGTNRPTSGGYLETQYF; DNA: TGCAGCGTTGAAGAGTCAGGGGGGACTAACCGCCCTACTAGCGGGGGGTATTTGGAGACCCAGTACTTC
J: TRBJ1-1; D: NA; V: TRBV29-1; size: NA; CDR3: CSATLNTEAFF; DNA: TGCAGCGCGACACTGAACACTGAAGCTTTCTTT
J: TRBJ2-2; D: NA; V: TRBV7-2; size: NA; CDR3: CASSLRGPNTGELFF; DNA: TGTGCCAGCAGTCTACGGGGTCCGAACACCGGGGAGCTGTTTTTT
J: TRBJ1-2; D: NA; V: TRBV5-4; size: NA; CDR3: CASSLGRLNYGYTF; DNA: TGTGCCAGCAGCTTGGGCAGACTTAACTATGGCTACACCTTC